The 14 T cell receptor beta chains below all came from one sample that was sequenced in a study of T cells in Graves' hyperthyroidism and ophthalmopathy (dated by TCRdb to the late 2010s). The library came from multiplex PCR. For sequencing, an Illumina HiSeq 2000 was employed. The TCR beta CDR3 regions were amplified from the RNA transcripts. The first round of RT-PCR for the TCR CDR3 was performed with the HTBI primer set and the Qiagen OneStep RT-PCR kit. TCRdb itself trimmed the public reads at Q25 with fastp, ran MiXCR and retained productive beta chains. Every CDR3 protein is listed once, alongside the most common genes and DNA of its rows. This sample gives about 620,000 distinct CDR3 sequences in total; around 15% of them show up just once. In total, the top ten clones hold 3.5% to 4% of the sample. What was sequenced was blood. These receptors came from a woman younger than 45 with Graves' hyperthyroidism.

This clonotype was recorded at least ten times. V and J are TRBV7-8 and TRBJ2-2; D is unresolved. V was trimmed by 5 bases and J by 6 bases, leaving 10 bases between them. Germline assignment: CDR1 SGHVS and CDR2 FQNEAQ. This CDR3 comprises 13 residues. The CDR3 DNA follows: TGTGCCAGCAGCGCTACCACTCCCGGGGAGCTGTTTTTT. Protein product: CASSATTPGELFF.

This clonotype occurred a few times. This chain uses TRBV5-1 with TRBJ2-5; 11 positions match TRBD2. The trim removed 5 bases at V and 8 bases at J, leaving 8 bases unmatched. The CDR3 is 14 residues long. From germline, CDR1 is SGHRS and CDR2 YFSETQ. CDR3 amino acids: CASRPGTSGATQYF. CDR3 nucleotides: TGCGCCAGCAGACCTGGGACTAGCGGCGCTACCCAGTACTTC.

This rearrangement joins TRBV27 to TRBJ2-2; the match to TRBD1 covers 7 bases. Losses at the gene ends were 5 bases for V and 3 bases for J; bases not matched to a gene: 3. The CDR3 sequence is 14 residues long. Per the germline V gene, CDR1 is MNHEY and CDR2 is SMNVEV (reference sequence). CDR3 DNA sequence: TGTGCCAGCAGTACAGGGGTCTACACCGGGGAGCTGTTTTTT. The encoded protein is CASSTGVYTGELFF.

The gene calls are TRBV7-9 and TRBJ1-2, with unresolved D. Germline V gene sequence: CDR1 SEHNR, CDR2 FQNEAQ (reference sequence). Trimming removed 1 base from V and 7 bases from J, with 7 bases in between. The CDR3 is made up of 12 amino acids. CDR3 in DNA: TGTGCCAGCAGCTTAGACGAGGGTGGCTACACCTTC. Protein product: CASSLDEGGYTF.

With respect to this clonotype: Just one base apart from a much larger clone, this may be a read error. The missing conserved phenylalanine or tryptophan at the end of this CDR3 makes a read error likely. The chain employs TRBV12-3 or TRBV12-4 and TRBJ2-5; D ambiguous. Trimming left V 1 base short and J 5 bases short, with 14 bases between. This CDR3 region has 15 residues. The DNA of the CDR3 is TGTGCCAGCAGTTTAGGCCGCCGGAGTCGGGAGACCCAGTACTTG. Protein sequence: CASSLGRRSRETQYL.

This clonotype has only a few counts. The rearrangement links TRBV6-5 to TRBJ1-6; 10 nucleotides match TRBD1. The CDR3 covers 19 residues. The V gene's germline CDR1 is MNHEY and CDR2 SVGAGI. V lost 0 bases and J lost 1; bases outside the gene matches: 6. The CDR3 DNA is TGTGCCAGCAGTTACTCGTCCGACAGGGGGCGATCCTATAATTCACCCCTCCACTTT. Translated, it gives CASSYSSDRGRSYNSPLHF.

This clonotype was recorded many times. CDR3 coding DNA: TGTGCCAGCGCCCGTCGGGGGGTTGAGGAGACCCAGTACTTC. It specifies CASARRGVEETQYF. The chain couples TRBV2 to TRBJ2-5; TRBD2 matches 7 bases. Germline trimming cut 8 bases from V and 5 bases from J; bases unmatched to any gene: 11. Looked up from germline, CDR1 is SNHLY and CDR2 is FYNNEI. This CDR3 comprises 14 residues.

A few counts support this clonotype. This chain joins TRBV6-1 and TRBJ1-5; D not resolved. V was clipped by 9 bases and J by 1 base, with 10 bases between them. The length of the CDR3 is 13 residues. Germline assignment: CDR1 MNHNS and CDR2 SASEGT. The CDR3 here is CASQISSNQPQHF. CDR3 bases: TGTGCCAGTCAGATATCAAGCAATCAGCCCCAGCATTTT.

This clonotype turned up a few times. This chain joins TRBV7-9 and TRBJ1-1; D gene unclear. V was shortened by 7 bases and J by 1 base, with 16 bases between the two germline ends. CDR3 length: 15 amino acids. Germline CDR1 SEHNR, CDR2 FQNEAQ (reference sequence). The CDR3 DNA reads TGTGCCAGCATCGGGCGAGGTTCGAAGAACACTGAAGCTTTCTTT. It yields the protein CASIGRGSKNTEAFF.

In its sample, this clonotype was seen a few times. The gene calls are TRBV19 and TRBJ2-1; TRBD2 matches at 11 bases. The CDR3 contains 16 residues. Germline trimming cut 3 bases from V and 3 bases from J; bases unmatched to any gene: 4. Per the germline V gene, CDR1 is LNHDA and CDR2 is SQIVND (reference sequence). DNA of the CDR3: TGTGCCAGTAGTATTCAGGGACTAGCGGACTACAATGAGCAGTTCTTC. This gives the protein CASSIQGLADYNEQFF.

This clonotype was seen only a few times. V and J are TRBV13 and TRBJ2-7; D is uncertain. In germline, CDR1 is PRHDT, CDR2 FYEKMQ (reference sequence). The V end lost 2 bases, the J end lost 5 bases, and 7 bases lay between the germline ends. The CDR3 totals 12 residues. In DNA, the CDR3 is TGTGCCAGCAGCTTATGGGCAGACGAGCAGTACTTC. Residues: CASSLWADEQYF.

The DNA for the CDR3 is TGCGCCAGCAGCCAAGATCCGCGGGGGAGCTCCTACAATGAGCAGTTCTTC. Translation: CASSQDPRGSSYNEQFF. The chain couples TRBV4-1 to TRBJ2-1; 7 positions match TRBD2. The CDR3 is 17 amino acids. Per germline, CDR1 MGHRA and CDR2 YSYEKL. Germline trimming cut 0 bases from V and 0 bases from J; bases unmatched to any gene: 5.

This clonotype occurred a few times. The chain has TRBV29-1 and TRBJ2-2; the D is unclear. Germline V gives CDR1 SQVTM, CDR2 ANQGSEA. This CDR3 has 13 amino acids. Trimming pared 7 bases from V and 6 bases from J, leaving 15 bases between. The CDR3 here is CSAKIGSPGELFF. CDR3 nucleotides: TGCAGCGCAAAGATCGGAAGCCCCGGGGAGCTGTTTTTT.

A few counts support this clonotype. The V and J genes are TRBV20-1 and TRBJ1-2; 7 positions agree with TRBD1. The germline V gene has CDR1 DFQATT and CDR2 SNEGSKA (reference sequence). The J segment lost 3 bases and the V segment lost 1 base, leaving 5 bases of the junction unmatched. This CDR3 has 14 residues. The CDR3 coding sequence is TGCAGTGCTAGAGGTTGGGACAGAGACTATGGCTACACCTTC. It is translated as CSARGWDRDYGYTF.